The entry below gives a single T cell receptor beta chain sequence along with its context. The data were produced by immunoSEQ multiplex PCR, yet TCRdb's version contains in-frame clones alone and is incomplete. The sample consists of 650,000 to 750,000 clones, about 78% of them appearing once. The data belong to a study of shared clonotypes between healthy human individuals. Germline V gives CDR1 WSHSY, CDR2 SAAADI. Trimming left V 0 bases short and J 7 bases short, with 9 bases between. This CDR3 is built from 13 residues. The clonotype originates from a woman aged 25 to 39 in good health. The chain couples TRBV10-2 to TRBJ1-1; D call uncertain. Sequenced sample: memory CD4+ T cells sorted from blood. The subset was: CD45RA-negative fraction. CDR3 protein: CASSESGGREAFF. The CDR3 DNA reads as TGCGCCAGCAGTGAGTCGGGTGGCCGTGAAGCTTTCTTT.